The next 15 T cell receptor beta chains were all read from a single sample in a study of control samples from healthy donors and cancer patients. Produced via immunoSEQ multiplex PCR; TCRdb's table is partial and in-frame only. Here the sample spans 150,000 to 200,000 clones, approximately 96% being singletons. The sample was blood. The source is a woman aged 25-40 years in good health.

The chain recombines TRBV19 with TRBJ2-1, with D tentatively TRBD1 (5 bases). This CDR3 is built from 13 residues. The ends were cut back, 5 bases at V and 5 bases at J, with 10 bases in the middle. The germline V gene encodes CDR1 LNHDA and CDR2 SQIVND (reference sequence). CDR3 in DNA: TGTGCCAGTAGTCCCAGGGTCAACAATGAGCAGTTCTTC. Amino acids: CASSPRVNNEQFF. Full variable domain (remainder filled in from reference TRBV19 and TRBJ2-1): DGGITQSPKYLFRKEGQNVTLSCEQNLNHDAMYWYRQDPGQGLRLIYYSQIVNDFQKGDIAEGYSVSREKKESFPLTVTSAQKNPTAFYLCASSPRVNNEQFFGPGTRLTVL.

The CDR3 protein is CASSLGQGDGYTF. The CDR3, as DNA: TGTGCCAGCAGTCTCGGACAGGGGGATGGCTACACCTTC. The V call is TRBV6-5, the J call TRBJ1-2; 10 bases fit TRBD1. CDR3 size: 13 residues. V trimming: 5 bases; J trimming: 6 bases; junction bases outside the gene matches: 3. In germline, CDR1 is MNHEY, CDR2 SVGAGI.

The chain has TRBV5-6 and TRBJ2-7; 10 bases map to TRBD2. After removal of 0 bases from V and 3 bases from J, the junction contained 6 bases not matched to a gene. The CDR3 is 16 residues long. From germline, CDR1 is SGHDT and CDR2 YYEEEE. CDR3 loop: CASSLAGAGGVYEQYF. CDR3 coding DNA: TGTGCCAGCAGCTTGGCCGGAGCGGGAGGGGTCTACGAGCAGTACTTC.

The chain has TRBV29-1 and TRBJ2-2; 12 positions match TRBD2. The J segment lost 4 bases and the V segment lost 3 bases, leaving 3 bases of the junction unmatched. The CDR3 consists of 15 residues. Looked up from germline, CDR1 is SQVTM and CDR2 is ANQGSEA. As DNA, the CDR3 is TGCAGCGTTGAGGCTAGCGGGAGGGGCACCGGGGAGCTGTTTTTT. As protein: CSVEASGRGTGELFF.

V gene TRBV28 combines with J gene TRBJ1-6, with 7 bases lining up with TRBD1. The germline gives CDR1 MDHEN, CDR2 SYDVKM. After removal of 5 bases from V and 9 bases from J, the junction contained 7 bases not matched to a gene. The CDR3 loop spans 14 amino acids. The CDR3, as DNA: TGTGCCAGCAGTCTAACAGGGGCCGGTTCACCCCTCCACTTT. Amino acids: CASSLTGAGSPLHF.

CDR3 amino acids: CASSPTGLVFGETQYF. The CDR3 nucleotides read TGTGCCAGCAGCCCCACCGGACTAGTTTTTGGAGAGACCCAGTACTTC. This chain connects TRBV9 to TRBJ2-5; TRBD2 aligns across 7 bases. The germline gives CDR1 SGDLS, CDR2 YYNGEE. J was trimmed by 4 bases and V by 4 bases; bases with no gene match: 13. This CDR3 comprises 16 residues.

The chain combines TRBV6-5 with TRBJ2-1; D is perhaps TRBD2 (5 bases). Between the trimmed V and J ends, which lost 6 bases and 14 bases, there was a span of 20 bases. The CDR3 length is 13 residues. Germline V lookup: CDR1 MNHEY, CDR2 SVGAGI. The CDR3 is CASSSRGQDLEFF. For the CDR3, the DNA is TGTGCCAGCAGCTCCCGGGGTCAGGACCTGGAGTTCTTC.

This sequence joins TRBV28 and TRBJ1-5; no definite D call. This CDR3 is built from 14 residues. V was shortened by 7 bases and J by 5 bases, with 15 bases between the two germline ends. Germline V gives CDR1 MDHEN, CDR2 SYDVKM. The DNA for the CDR3 is TGTGCCAGCAAAGAGGGTAATCCCTATCAGCCCCAGCATTTT. The encoded protein is CASKEGNPYQPQHF.

The rearrangement joins TRBV6-4 to TRBJ2-1; 12 bases fit TRBD2. The CDR3 contains 16 residues. The germline V gene encodes CDR1 MRHNA and CDR2 SNTAGT. Trimming at V came to 5 bases and at J to 6 bases, leaving 8 bases not matched to a gene. CDR3 region: CASSQLLAGGLNEQFF. The CDR3 DNA reads as TGTGCCAGCAGTCAACTACTAGCGGGGGGCCTCAATGAGCAGTTCTTC.

This sequence joins TRBV11-3 and TRBJ1-1; the D gene is possibly TRBD1 (5 bases). The V and J ends lost 1 base and 5 bases respectively, with 8 bases between them. Germline assignment: CDR1 SGHNT and CDR2 YENEEA. The length of the CDR3 is 13 residues. CDR3 loop: CASSLAGGTEAFF. The CDR3 DNA reads as TGTGCCAGCAGCTTAGCCGGGGGGACTGAAGCTTTCTTT.

The chain links TRBV19 to TRBJ1-1, with no clear D. V was shortened by 2 bases and J by 0 bases, with 7 bases between the two germline ends. CDR1 is LNHDA, CDR2 SQIVND, per germline (reference sequence). This CDR3 comprises 14 residues. Here the CDR3 DNA reads TGTGCCAGTAGTATAACTGGCATGAACACTGAAGCTTTCTTT. Residues: CASSITGMNTEAFF.

This chain connects TRBV9 to TRBJ2-5; 9 bases line up with TRBD1. Losses at the gene ends were 0 bases for V and 5 bases for J; bases not matched to a gene: 5. Per germline, CDR1 SGDLS and CDR2 YYNGEE. The CDR3 runs 15 residues. Written as DNA, the CDR3 is TGTGCCAGCAGCGTAGGGGACAGGGCTGTGGAGACCCAGTACTTC. Its translation is CASSVGDRAVETQYF. The whole variable domain, remainder taken from reference TRBV9 and TRBJ2-5, is DSGVTQTPKHLITATGQRVTLRCSPRSGDLSVYWYQQSLDQGLQFLIQYYNGEERAKGNILERFSAQQFPDLHSELNLSSLELGDSALYFCASSVGDRAVETQYFGPGTRLLVL.

In regard to this clone: The sample has other DNA sequences that encode this CDR3 too. The chain uses TRBV3-1 (or the pseudogene TRBV3-2) and TRBJ1-6; D may be TRBD1 (5 bases). The germline V and J ends were trimmed by 3 bases and 11 bases, with 8 bases remaining between them. Germline V lookup: CDR1 LGHDT, CDR2 YNNKEL (reference sequence). The CDR3 consists of 12 residues. The CDR3 protein is CASSQGPPPLHF. The CDR3 DNA sequence: TGTGCCAGCAGCCAGGGGCCCCCACCCCTCCACTTT.

The genes are TRBV7-6 and TRBJ2-7; D is unclear. Germline V CDR1 and CDR2: SGHVS, FNYEAQ. Trimming stripped 6 bases from V and 6 bases from J, with 15 bases between. This CDR3 region has 13 residues. DNA of the CDR3: TGTGCCAGCAGGTATTCTTTGCTGGGCGAGCAGTACTTC. Its translation is CASRYSLLGEQYF.

This clone appeared once. This sequence joins TRBV4-1 and TRBJ2-1, with TRBD2 identical over 8 bases. Trimming removed 2 bases from V and 7 bases from J; junction bases left unmatched: 7. Per the germline V gene, CDR1 is MGHRA and CDR2 is YSYEKL. The CDR3 spans 15 residues. CDR3 nucleotide sequence: TGCGCCAGCAGCCAATGGGGACTAGAGGTGAATGAGCAGTTCTTC. Translating it yields CASSQWGLEVNEQFF.